Listed below are T cell receptor beta chains from one sample, sequenced in a study of identical twins. Each CDR3 protein gets one entry after TCRdb re-called the 5' RACE reads with MiXCR. The sample has some 630,000 distinct CDR3 sequences, about 7.6% seen once. The same sample was also studied in work on yellow fever vaccine responses in identical twins.

Sequencing input: PBMCs. These receptor sequences come from a young woman in good health. The CDR3 runs from the conserved cysteine through the conserved F or W. D genes are given only for firm matches. Rows may omit the clone size; those that give it use once, few, many or a size class.

v_call	j_call	d_call	clone_size	cdr3_aa	cdr3_nt
TRBV5-1	TRBJ2-3	TRBD2	many	CASSSTGLASTDTQYF	TGCGCCAGCAGCTCAACGGGACTAGCGAGCACAGATACGCAGTATTTT
TRBV29-1	TRBJ2-1	-	few	CSVGFDNEQFF	TGCAGCGTTGGGTTCGACAATGAGCAGTTCTTC
TRBV28	TRBJ2-5	TRBD2	few	CASSYGISGERGQETQYF	TGTGCCAGCAGTTACGGTATAAGCGGGGAAAGGGGCCAAGAGACCCAGTACTTC
TRBV2	TRBJ2-5	-	-	CASNRVGSETQYF	TGTGCCAGCAACAGGGTGGGCAGCGAGACCCAGTACTTC
TRBV12-3/TRBV12-4	TRBJ1-5	-	many	CASRLAGRSNQPQHF	TGTGCCAGCAGGCTGGCCGGACGGAGCAATCAGCCCCAGCATTTT
TRBV12-3/TRBV12-4	TRBJ2-7	-	many	CASSSTLYEQYF	TGTGCCAGCAGTTCCACTCTATACGAGCAGTACTTC
TRBV19	TRBJ1-2	-	-	CASSTSQGYYGYTF	TGTGCCAGTAGTACTTCCCAGGGTTACTATGGCTACACCTTC
TRBV5-1	TRBJ2-5	TRBD2	many	CASSFRPTSAQETQYF	TGCGCCAGCAGTTTCCGACCGACTAGCGCGCAAGAGACCCAGTACTTC
TRBV2	TRBJ2-7	-	many	CASRREGVSEQYF	TGTGCCAGCAGGAGGGAGGGGGTCTCCGAGCAGTACTTC
TRBV6-5	TRBJ1-1	TRBD1	many	CASVGAGRGMSEAFF	TGTGCCAGCGTTGGGGCGGGCAGGGGGATGTCTGAAGCTTTCTTT
TRBV7-9	TRBJ2-2	TRBD1	many	CASSSRDRGYTGELFF	TGTGCCAGCAGCTCACGGGACAGGGGCTACACCGGGGAGCTGTTTTTT
TRBV12-3/TRBV12-4	TRBJ1-6	-	few	CASSSQGYSPLHF	TGTGCCAGCAGTTCACAGGGTTATTCACCCCTCCACTTT
TRBV5-1	TRBJ1-5	-	many	CASSFLPGANQPQHF	TGCGCCAGCAGCTTTCTGCCGGGGGCCAATCAGCCCCAGCATTTT
TRBV7-2	TRBJ2-4	-	few	CASSLEAGQAKNIQYF	TGTGCCAGCAGCTTAGAGGCCGGACAGGCCAAAAACATTCAGTACTTC
TRBV29-1	TRBJ1-2	-	many	CSEGTLTNYGYTF	TGCAGCGAAGGGACACTTACTAACTATGGCTACACCTTC
TRBV29-1	TRBJ2-7	TRBD1	-	CSVSGQGASIRYEQYF	TGCAGCGTTTCGGGACAGGGGGCCTCGATTAGGTACGAGCAGTACTTC
TRBV24-1	TRBJ2-5	-	many	CATSDHGRGHSQETQYF	TGTGCCACCAGTGATCACGGACGCGGTCACTCCCAAGAGACCCAGTACTTC
TRBV19	TRBJ2-1	-	-	CASSDDRLYYNEQFF	TGTGCCAGTAGTGATGACAGGTTGTACTACAATGAGCAGTTCTTC
TRBV3-1	TRBJ1-2	-	many	CASSPSFSENYGYTF	TGTGCCAGCAGCCCCTCGTTTTCTGAGAACTATGGCTACACCTTC
TRBV11-2	TRBJ2-1	TRBD2	few	CASSLGGRLDEQFF	TGTGCCAGCAGCTTAGGCGGGAGGCTAGATGAGCAGTTCTTC
TRBV29-1	TRBJ2-2	-	many	CSGGGGENTGELFF	TGCAGCGGAGGCGGCGGGGAGAACACCGGGGAGCTGTTTTTT
TRBV15	TRBJ1-2	-	-	CATSRNFQGNSGYTF	TGTGCCACCAGCAGAAACTTTCAGGGGAATTCTGGCTACACCTTC
TRBV27	TRBJ2-3	TRBD2	few	CASSAPGTRGEDTQYF	TGTGCCAGCAGTGCCCCCGGGACTAGGGGTGAAGATACGCAGTATTTT
TRBV7-9	TRBJ1-1	TRBD1	-	CASSLTDRALWTEAFF	TGTGCCAGCAGCTTAACGGACAGGGCGCTGTGGACTGAAGCTTTCTTT
TRBV7-9	TRBJ1-1	-	-	CASSLAVGGGTEAFF	TGTGCCAGCAGCTTAGCGGTGGGAGGGGGCACTGAAGCTTTCTTT
TRBV7-8	TRBJ2-3	TRBD2	-	CASSASIAGLADTQYF	TGTGCCAGCAGCGCCAGCATAGCGGGATTGGCAGATACGCAGTATTTT
TRBV18	TRBJ2-7	-	-	CASSPQGVGSYEQYF	TGTGCCAGCTCACCACAGGGGGTAGGCTCCTACGAGCAGTACTTC